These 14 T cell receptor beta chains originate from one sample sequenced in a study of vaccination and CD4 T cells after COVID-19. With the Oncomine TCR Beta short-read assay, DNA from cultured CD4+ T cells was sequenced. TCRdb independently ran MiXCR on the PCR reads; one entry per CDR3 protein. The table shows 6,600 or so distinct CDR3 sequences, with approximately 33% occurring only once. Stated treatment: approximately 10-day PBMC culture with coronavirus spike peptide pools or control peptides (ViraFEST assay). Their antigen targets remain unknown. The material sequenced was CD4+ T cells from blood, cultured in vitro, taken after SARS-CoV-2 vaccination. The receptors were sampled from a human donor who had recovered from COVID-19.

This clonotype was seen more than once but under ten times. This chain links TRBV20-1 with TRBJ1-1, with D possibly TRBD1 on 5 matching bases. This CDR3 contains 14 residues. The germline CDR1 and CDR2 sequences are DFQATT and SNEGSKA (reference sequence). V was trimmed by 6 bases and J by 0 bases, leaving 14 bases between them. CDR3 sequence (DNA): TGCAGTGCCTGCCGGACAACCTTGAACACTGAAGCTTTCTTT. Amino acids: CSACRTTLNTEAFF.

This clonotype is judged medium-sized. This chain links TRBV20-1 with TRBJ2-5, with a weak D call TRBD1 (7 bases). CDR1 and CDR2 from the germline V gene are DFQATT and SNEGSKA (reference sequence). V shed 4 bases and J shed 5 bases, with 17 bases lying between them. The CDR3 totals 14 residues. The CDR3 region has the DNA TGCAGTGCTACTCTAGGGGGCAGCGGGGAGACCCAGTACTTC. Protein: CSATLGGSGETQYF.

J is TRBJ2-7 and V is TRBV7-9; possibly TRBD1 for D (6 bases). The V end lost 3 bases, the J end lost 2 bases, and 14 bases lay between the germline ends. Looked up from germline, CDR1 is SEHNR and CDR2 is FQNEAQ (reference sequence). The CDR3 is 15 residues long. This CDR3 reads CASSFRTAGAYEQYF. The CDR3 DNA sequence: TGTGCCAGCAGCTTTAGGACAGCCGGCGCCTACGAGCAGTACTTC.

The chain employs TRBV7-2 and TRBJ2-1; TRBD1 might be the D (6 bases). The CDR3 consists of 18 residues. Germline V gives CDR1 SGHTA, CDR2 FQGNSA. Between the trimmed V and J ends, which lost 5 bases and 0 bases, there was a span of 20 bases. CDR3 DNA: TGTGCCAGCAGCCTCAGACAGGCAAACTCCGACTCCTACAATGAGCAGTTCTTC. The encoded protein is CASSLRQANSDSYNEQFF. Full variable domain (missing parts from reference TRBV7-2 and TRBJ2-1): GAGVSQSPSNKVTEKGKDVELRCDPISGHTALYWYRQSLGQGLEFLIYFQGNSAPDKSGLPSDRFSAERTGGSVSTLTIQRTQQEDSAVYLCASSLRQANSDSYNEQFFGPGTRLTVL.

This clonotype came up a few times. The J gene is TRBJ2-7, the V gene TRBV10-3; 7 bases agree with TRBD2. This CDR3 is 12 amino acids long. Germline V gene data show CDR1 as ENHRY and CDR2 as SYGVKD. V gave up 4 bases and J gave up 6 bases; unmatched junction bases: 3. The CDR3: CAISGSGVEQYF. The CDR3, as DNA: TGTGCCATCAGTGGGAGCGGGGTCGAGCAGTACTTC.

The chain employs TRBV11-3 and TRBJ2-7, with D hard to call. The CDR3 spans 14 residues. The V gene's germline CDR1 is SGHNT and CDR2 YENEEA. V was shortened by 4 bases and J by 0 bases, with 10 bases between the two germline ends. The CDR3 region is CASSSKTSSYEQYF. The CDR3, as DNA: TGTGCCAGCAGCTCTAAAACCAGCTCCTACGAGCAGTACTTC. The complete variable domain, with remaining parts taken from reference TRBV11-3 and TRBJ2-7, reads EAGVVQSPRYKIIEKKQPVAFWCNPISGHNTLYWYLQNLGQGPELLIRYENEEAVDDSQLPKDRFSAERLKGVDSTLKIQPAELGDSAVYLCASSSKTSSYEQYFGPGTRLTVT.

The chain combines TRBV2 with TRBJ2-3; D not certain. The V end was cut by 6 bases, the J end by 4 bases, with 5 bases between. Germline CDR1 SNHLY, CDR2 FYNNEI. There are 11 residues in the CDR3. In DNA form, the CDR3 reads TGTGCCAGCAGGGATGCAGATACGCAGTATTTT. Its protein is CASRDADTQYF.

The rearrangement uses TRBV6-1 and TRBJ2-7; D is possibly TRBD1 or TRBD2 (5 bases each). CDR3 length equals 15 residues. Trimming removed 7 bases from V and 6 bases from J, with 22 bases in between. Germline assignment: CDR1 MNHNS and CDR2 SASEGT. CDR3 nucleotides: TGTGCCAGCAAGAGGGACCAAACGTCCGCTGGCGAGCAGTACTTC. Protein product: CASKRDQTSAGEQYF.

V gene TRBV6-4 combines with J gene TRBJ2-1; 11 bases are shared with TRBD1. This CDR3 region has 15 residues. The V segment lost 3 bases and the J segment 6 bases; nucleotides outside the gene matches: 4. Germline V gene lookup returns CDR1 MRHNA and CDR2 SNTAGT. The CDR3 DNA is TGTGCCAGCAGTGAGAGGACAGGGGGCGGCAATGAGCAGTTCTTC. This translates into CASSERTGGGNEQFF.

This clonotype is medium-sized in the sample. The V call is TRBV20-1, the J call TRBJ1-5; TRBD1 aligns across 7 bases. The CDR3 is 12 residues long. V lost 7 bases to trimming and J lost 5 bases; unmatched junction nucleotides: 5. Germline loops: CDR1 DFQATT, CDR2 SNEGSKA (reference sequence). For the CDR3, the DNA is TGCAGTGGTTCAGGGGGAGATCAGCCCCAGCATTTT. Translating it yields CSGSGGDQPQHF.

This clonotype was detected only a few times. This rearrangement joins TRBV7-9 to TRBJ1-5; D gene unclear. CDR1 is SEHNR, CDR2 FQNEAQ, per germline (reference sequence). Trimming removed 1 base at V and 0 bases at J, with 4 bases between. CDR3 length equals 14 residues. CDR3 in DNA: TGTGCCAGCAGCTTAGGGTATAGCAATCAGCCCCAGCATTTT. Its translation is CASSLGYSNQPQHF.

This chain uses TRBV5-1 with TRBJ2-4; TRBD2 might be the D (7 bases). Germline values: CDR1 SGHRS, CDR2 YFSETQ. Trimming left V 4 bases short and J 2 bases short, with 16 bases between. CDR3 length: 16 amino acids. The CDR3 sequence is CASSPYGGRTKNIQYF. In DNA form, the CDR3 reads TGCGCCAGCAGCCCGTACGGGGGGCGAACCAAAAACATTCAGTACTTC.

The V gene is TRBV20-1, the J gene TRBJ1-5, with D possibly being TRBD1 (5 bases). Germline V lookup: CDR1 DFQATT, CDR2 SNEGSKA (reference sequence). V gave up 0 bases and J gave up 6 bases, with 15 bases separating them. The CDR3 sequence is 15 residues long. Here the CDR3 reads CSARDRAGSLQPQHF. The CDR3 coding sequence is TGCAGTGCTAGAGATCGGGCAGGGTCCCTTCAGCCCCAGCATTTT.

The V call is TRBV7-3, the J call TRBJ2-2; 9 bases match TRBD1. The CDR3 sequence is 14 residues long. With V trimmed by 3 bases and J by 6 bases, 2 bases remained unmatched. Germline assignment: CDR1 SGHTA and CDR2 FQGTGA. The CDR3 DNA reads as TGTGCCAGCAGCTTCGGGACAGGGTCCGGGGAGCTGTTTTTT. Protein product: CASSFGTGSGELFF. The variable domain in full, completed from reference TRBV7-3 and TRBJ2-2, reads GAGVSQTPSNKVTEKGKYVELRCDPISGHTALYWYRQSLGQGPEFLIYFQGTGAADDSGLPNDRFFAVRPEGSVSTLKIQRTERGDSAVYLCASSFGTGSGELFFGEGSRLTVL.